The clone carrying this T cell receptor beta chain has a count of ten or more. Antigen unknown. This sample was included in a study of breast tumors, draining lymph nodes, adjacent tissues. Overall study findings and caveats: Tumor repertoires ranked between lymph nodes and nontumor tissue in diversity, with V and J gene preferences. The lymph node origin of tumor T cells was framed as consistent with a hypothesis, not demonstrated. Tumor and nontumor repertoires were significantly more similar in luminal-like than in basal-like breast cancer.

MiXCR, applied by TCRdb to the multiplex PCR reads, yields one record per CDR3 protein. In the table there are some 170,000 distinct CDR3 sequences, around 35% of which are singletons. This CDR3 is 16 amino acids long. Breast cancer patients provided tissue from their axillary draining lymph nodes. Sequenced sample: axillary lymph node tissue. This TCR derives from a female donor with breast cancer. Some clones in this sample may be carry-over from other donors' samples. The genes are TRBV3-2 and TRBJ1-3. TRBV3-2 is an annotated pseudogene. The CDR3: CASSQIPQTSGNTIYF. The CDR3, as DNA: TGTGCCAGCAGCCAAATCCCCCAAACCTCTGGAAACACCATATATTTT.